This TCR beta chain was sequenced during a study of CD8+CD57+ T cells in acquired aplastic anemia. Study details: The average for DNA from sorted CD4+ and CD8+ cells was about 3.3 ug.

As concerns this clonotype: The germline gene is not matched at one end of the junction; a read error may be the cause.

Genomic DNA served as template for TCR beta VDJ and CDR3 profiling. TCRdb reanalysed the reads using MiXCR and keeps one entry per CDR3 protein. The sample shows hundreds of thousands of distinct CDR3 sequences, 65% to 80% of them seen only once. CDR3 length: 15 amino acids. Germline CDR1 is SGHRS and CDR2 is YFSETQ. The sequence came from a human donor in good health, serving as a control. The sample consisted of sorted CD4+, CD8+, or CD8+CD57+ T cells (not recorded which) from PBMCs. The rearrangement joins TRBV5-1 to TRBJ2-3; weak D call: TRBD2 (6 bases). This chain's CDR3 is CASGLRSSGTDTQYF. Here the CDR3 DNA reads TGTGCCAGCGGCCTGAGGTCTAGCGGCACAGATACGCAGTATTTT.